This TCR beta chain is drawn from a study of cytomegalovirus exposure and HLA in healthy donors. Per germline, CDR1 SGHTS and CDR2 YDEGEE. This CDR3 is built from 15 residues. Germline trimming cut 8 bases from V and 0 bases from J; bases unmatched to any gene: 6. Repertoires were generated with immunoSEQ multiplex PCR, while TCRdb's copy carries only in-frame clones and drops some. The sample holds around 160,000 clones, approximately 88% seen once. The sequence derives from a man aged 30 to 39 in good health and CMV-seropositive. V usage is TRBV5-8 and J usage is TRBJ2-1, with 9 bases matching TRBD1. Sequenced material: PBMCs. This chain's CDR3 is CASRWDRVSYNEQFF. The CDR3 bases are TGTGCCAGTCGTTGGGACAGGGTCTCCTACAATGAGCAGTTCTTC.